This passage covers 10 T cell receptor beta chains from one sample sequenced in a study of OX40 agonist ivuxolimab in advanced cancers. Here immunoSEQ multiplex PCR was the method, and the copy in TCRdb shows in-frame clones only, minus some. This sample has 76,000 or so clones, with around 85% found just once. Material: CD4+ or CD8+ T cells sorted from blood, obtained in a trial of the OX40 agonist ivuxolimab. These receptors originate from an adult with an advanced solid tumor such as melanoma, head and neck, liver or kidney cancer.

V gene TRBV13 combines with J gene TRBJ2-1; 7 bases match TRBD2. This CDR3 comprises 16 residues. Germline loops: CDR1 PRHDT, CDR2 FYEKMQ (reference sequence). With V trimmed by 5 bases and J by 9 bases, 16 bases remained unmatched. This chain's CDR3 is CASSPAGRWGDREQFF. The CDR3 nucleotides read TGTGCCAGCAGCCCCGCCGGGAGGTGGGGGGACCGTGAGCAGTTCTTC.

A word on this clone: Other DNA variants within this sample encode the same CDR3. The CDR3 DNA is TGCAGCGTCTTAGACAGGGATGGGGGAGAGACCCAGTACTTC. It translates to CSVLDRDGGETQYF. This chain uses TRBV29-1 with TRBJ2-5; 7 nucleotides align to TRBD1. CDR1 and CDR2 (germline): SQVTM, ANQGSEA. The CDR3 consists of 14 residues. Trimming removed 6 bases from V and 4 bases from J; junction bases left unmatched: 11.

To note about this clone: Other DNA sequences in this specimen translate into the identical CDR3. This chain joins TRBV7-2 and TRBJ1-1, with D possibly being TRBD1 (6 bases). Germline V gene data show CDR1 as SGHTA and CDR2 as FQGNSA. The CDR3 has 14 residues. V lost 0 bases and J lost 7, with 12 bases in between. Here the CDR3 reads CASSLATGRGEAFF. The CDR3 DNA is TGTGCCAGCAGCTTAGCAACAGGGAGGGGTGAAGCTTTCTTT.

The V and J genes are TRBV30 and TRBJ2-2; TRBD1 matches 8 bases. V trimming: 2 bases; J trimming: 2 bases; junction bases outside the gene matches: 4. The V gene's germline CDR1 is GTSNPN and CDR2 SVGIG (reference sequence). The CDR3 spans 15 residues. This CDR3 is CAWSRPGGNTGELFF. CDR3 DNA: TGTGCCTGGAGTCGGCCAGGGGGCAACACCGGGGAGCTGTTTTTT.

The genes are TRBV5-1 and TRBJ1-1; D possibly corresponds to TRBD1 (5 bases). The CDR3 is 14 residues long. The V end lost 5 bases, the J end lost 4 bases, and 15 bases lay between the germline ends. Germline V gives CDR1 SGHRS, CDR2 YFSETQ. This CDR3 is CASSMGVKGTEAFF. In nucleotides, the CDR3 is TGCGCCAGCAGTATGGGGGTTAAAGGCACTGAAGCTTTCTTT.

The CDR3 nucleotides read TGCGCCAGCAGCGGCGGACTAGGGACAGATACGCAGTATTTT. This sequence encodes CASSGGLGTDTQYF. J is TRBJ2-3 and V is TRBV5-1; 7 positions agree with TRBD2. The CDR3 extends over 14 amino acids. In germline, CDR1 is SGHRS, CDR2 YFSETQ. After removal of 4 bases from V and 3 bases from J, the junction contained 5 bases not matched to a gene.

This clone was detected only a few times. V gene TRBV2 combines with J gene TRBJ2-1, with unresolved D. CDR1 and CDR2 (germline): SNHLY, FYNNEI. This CDR3 has 9 residues. V gave up 3 bases and J gave up 16 bases, with 7 bases separating them. This CDR3 reads CASSELGFF. Here the CDR3 DNA reads TGTGCCAGCAGTGAGTTGGGATTCTTC.

The V gene is TRBV7-8, the J gene TRBJ1-1, with D maybe TRBD1 (5 bases). CDR1 is SGHVS and CDR2 is FQNEAQ in the germline V gene. V lost 1 base and J lost 1, with 10 bases in between. This CDR3 region has 15 residues. CDR3 sequence (DNA): TGTGCCAGCAGCTTAGAGGGCAGGGCGAACACTGAAGCTTTCTTT. Protein: CASSLEGRANTEAFF. Full variable domain (missing parts from reference TRBV7-8 and TRBJ1-1): GAGVSQSPRYKVAKRGQDVALRCDPISGHVSLFWYQQALGQGPEFLTYFQNEAQLDKSGLPSDRFFAERPEGSVSTLKIQRTQQEDSAVYLCASSLEGRANTEAFFGQGTRLTVV.

This rearrangement joins TRBV5-1 to TRBJ2-5; 10 nucleotides line up with TRBD1. Trimming cost V 5 bases and J 5 bases; bases outside gene matches: 6. Germline CDR1 is SGHRS and CDR2 is YFSETQ. This CDR3 has 14 amino acids. The CDR3 is CASRAGQGGETQYF. CDR3 DNA sequence: TGCGCCAGCAGAGCTGGACAGGGGGGGGAGACCCAGTACTTC.

The chain joins TRBV18 to TRBJ2-3; D is uncertain. The CDR3 loop spans 15 amino acids. Germline CDR1 reads KGHSH; CDR2 reads LQKENI. The V gene lost 0 bases and the J gene lost 2 bases, with 9 bases spanning the gap. The CDR3 sequence: CASSPPNSNTDTQYF. CDR3 DNA: TGTGCCAGCTCACCACCGAACAGCAACACAGATACGCAGTATTTT.